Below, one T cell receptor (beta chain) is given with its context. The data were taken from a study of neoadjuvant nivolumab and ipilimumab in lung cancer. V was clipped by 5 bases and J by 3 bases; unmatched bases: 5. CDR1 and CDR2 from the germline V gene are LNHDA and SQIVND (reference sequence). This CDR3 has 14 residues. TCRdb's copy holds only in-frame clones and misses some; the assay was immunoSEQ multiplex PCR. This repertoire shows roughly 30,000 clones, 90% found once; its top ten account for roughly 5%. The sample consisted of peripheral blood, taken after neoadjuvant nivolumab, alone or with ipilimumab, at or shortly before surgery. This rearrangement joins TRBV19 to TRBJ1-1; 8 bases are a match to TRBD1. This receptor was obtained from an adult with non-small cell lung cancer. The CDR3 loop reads CASSHYRGDTEAFF. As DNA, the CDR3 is TGTGCCAGTAGTCACTACAGGGGGGACACTGAAGCTTTCTTT.